These T cell receptor beta chains were read from a single sample in a study of cytomegalovirus exposure and HLA in healthy donors. Generated by immunoSEQ multiplex PCR, the TCRdb table keeps only in-frame clones and is missing some. The sample gives approximately 170,000 clones, 65% to 85% of which show up once; 6.5% to 8.5% is in the top ten. Sequencing used PBMCs. These receptors all come from a woman in her thirties or forties in good health and CMV-seropositive. Both conserved end residues are part of each CDR3. The D gene is left open where the match is weak. Size is omitted from some rows. Given values are once, few, many or a class for expanded clones.

TRBD1	TRBV9	TRBJ1-2	-	CASSVIDRVDGYTF	TGTGCCAGCAGCGTAATAGACAGGGTAGATGGCTACACCTTC
TRBD1	TRBV7-9	TRBJ2-7	-	CASRASGQSLFEQYF	TGTGCCAGCAGGGCTTCGGGACAGTCGTTGTTCGAGCAGTACTTC
-	TRBV5-1	TRBJ1-6	-	CASKVGEYNSPLHF	TGCGCCAGCAAGGTCGGGGAATATAATTCACCCCTCCACTTT
-	TRBV5-1	TRBJ1-2	-	CASRNTGVADYGYTF	TGCGCCAGCCGGAATACAGGCGTAGCCGACTATGGCTACACCTTC
-	TRBV29-1	TRBJ2-3	-	CSVVRGTDTQYF	TGCAGCGTTGTTAGGGGAACAGATACGCAGTATTTT
TRBD1	TRBV6-4	TRBJ1-6	-	CASSREGQPYSPLHF	TGTGCCAGCAGTCGCGAGGGACAGCCTTATTCACCCCTCCACTTT
-	TRBV11-1	TRBJ1-1	-	CASSLGGQNTEAFF	TGTGCCAGCAGCTTGGGGGGGCAGAACACTGAAGCTTTCTTT
-	TRBV5-1	TRBJ2-1	-	CASSLDTNNEQFF	TGCGCCAGCAGCTTGGACACCAACAATGAGCAGTTCTTC
-	TRBV10-3	TRBJ1-1	-	CATRGFRENTEAFF	TGTGCCACGAGGGGGTTTCGTGAGAACACTGAAGCTTTCTTT
-	TRBV5-6	TRBJ1-4	-	CASSLLQGGATNEKLFF	TGTGCCAGCAGCTTGTTACAGGGAGGGGCAACTAATGAAAAACTGTTTTTT
-	TRBV29-1	TRBJ2-2	few	CSVERGTGELFF	TGCAGCGTTGAAAGGGGGACCGGGGAGCTGTTTTTT
TRBD2	TRBV7-6	TRBJ2-7	-	CASSSPGLAGGRGDEQYF	TGTGCCAGCAGCTCGCCGGGACTAGCGGGGGGTCGAGGCGACGAGCAGTACTTC
-	TRBV12-2	TRBJ2-2	-	CASRRGFLQLKNTGELFF	TGTGCAAGTCGCCGGGGGTTCTTGCAGCTAAAGAACACCGGGGAGCTGTTTTTT
TRBD1	TRBV4-1	TRBJ1-4	-	CASSQETEHRDSIKKLFF	TGCGCCAGCAGCCAAGAAACGGAGCACCGGGACAGCATCAAAAAACTGTTTTTT
-	TRBV28	TRBJ2-7	-	CASSFHLGELSYEQYF	TGTGCCAGCAGTTTCCATTTAGGGGAACTCTCCTACGAGCAGTACTTC
TRBD1	TRBV5-1	TRBJ1-2	-	CASSASGTGEGYTF	TGCGCCAGCAGCGCCTCCGGGACAGGGGAAGGCTACACCTTC
TRBD1	TRBV6-5	TRBJ1-2	-	CASSYPGQGASGYTF	TGTGCCAGCAGTTACCCGGGACAGGGGGCGAGTGGCTACACCTTC
-	TRBV5-6	TRBJ1-2	-	CASSLILGYGYTF	TGTGCCAGCAGCTTAATCCTCGGCTATGGCTACACCTTC
TRBD1	TRBV2	TRBJ1-1	-	CARERDRMNTEAFF	TGTGCCAGAGAAAGGGACAGAATGAACACTGAAGCTTTCTTT
-	TRBV4-1	TRBJ1-1	-	CASSQQGNLNTEAFF	TGCGCCAGCAGCCAACAGGGAAACTTGAACACTGAAGCTTTCTTT
TRBD2	TRBV11-1	TRBJ2-2	-	CASSLEPSGGKTGELFF	TGTGCCAGCAGCTTAGAACCGAGCGGGGGGAAAACCGGGGAGCTGTTTTTT
TRBD1	TRBV2	TRBJ2-5	-	CASSQGALQETQYF	TGTGCCAGCAGTCAGGGGGCGCTTCAAGAGACCCAGTACTTC
TRBD2	TRBV9	TRBJ2-1	-	CASSVVPGGTGEQFF	TGTGCCAGCAGCGTAGTCCCGGGGGGGACGGGTGAGCAGTTCTTC
TRBD1	TRBV30	TRBJ2-6	-	CAWGHETGAGANVLTF	TGTGCCTGGGGACACGAAACAGGGGCTGGGGCCAACGTCCTGACTTTC
-	TRBV6-5	TRBJ1-6	-	CASSYRGSSPLHF	TGTGCCAGCAGTTACAGGGGTAGTTCACCCCTCCACTTT
TRBD2	TRBV6-1	TRBJ2-7	-	CASSALSGEGYEQYF	TGTGCCAGCAGTGCTCTTAGTGGGGAGGGCTACGAGCAGTACTTC
TRBD2	TRBV19	TRBJ2-7	-	CASSISTSGRLLSYEQYF	TGTGCCAGTAGTATCTCGACTAGCGGGAGGTTACTCTCCTACGAGCAGTACTTC
TRBD1	TRBV6-1	TRBJ1-1	-	CASSETGEFYTEAFF	TGTGCCAGCAGTGAGACAGGGGAATTCTACACTGAAGCTTTCTTT
TRBD2	TRBV5-1	TRBJ2-5	-	CASSWASGGLQETQYF	TGCGCCAGCAGCTGGGCCAGCGGGGGTTTACAAGAGACCCAGTACTTC
TRBD1	TRBV2	TRBJ1-6	few	CASSNRTGSRSPLHF	TGTGCCAGCAGTAACAGGACAGGGTCACGATCACCCCTCCACTTT
-	TRBV5-6	TRBJ2-2	-	CASTRQVTGELFF	TGTGCCAGCACCCGACAGGTTACCGGGGAGCTGTTTTTT
-	TRBV7-2	TRBJ2-3	-	CASSLSTFPDTQYF	TGTGCCAGCAGCTTGAGCACTTTCCCAGATACGCAGTATTTT
-	TRBV28	TRBJ1-4	few	CASSFFGLVTNEKLFF	TGTGCCAGCAGTTTTTTTGGGCTTGTAACTAATGAAAAACTGTTTTTT
TRBD2	TRBV7-3	TRBJ2-2	-	CASSLTGGGALGELFF	TGTGCCAGCAGCTTAACGGGCGGGGGGGCCCTCGGGGAGCTGTTTTTT
TRBD2	TRBV10-3	TRBJ2-5	-	CAISGGAGETQYF	TGTGCCATCAGCGGGGGGGCCGGGGAGACCCAGTACTTC
-	TRBV30	TRBJ1-1	-	CAWDPRGSAVVNTEAFF	TGTGCCTGGGATCCTAGGGGGTCCGCTGTAGTGAACACTGAAGCTTTCTTT
TRBD1	TRBV7-8	TRBJ1-1	-	CASSFAGTGNTEAFF	TGTGCCAGCAGCTTCGCAGGGACAGGAAATACTGAAGCTTTCTTT
-	TRBV7-8	TRBJ1-5	-	CASSLGGGGSQPQHF	TGTGCCAGCAGCTTAGGGGGAGGGGGTAGCCAGCCCCAGCATTTT
TRBD2	TRBV7-9	TRBJ2-7	-	CASSRTSGGAAYEQYF	TGTGCCAGCAGCCGGACTAGCGGGGGGGCGGCCTACGAACAGTACTTC
-	TRBV5-6	TRBJ1-2	-	CASSRTRVGYTF	TGTGCCAGCAGCCGGACAAGGGTTGGCTACACCTTC
TRBD2	TRBV6-6	TRBJ2-1	-	CASSGGYNEQFF	TGTGCCAGCAGCGGGGGGTACAATGAGCAGTTCTTC
-	TRBV4-2	TRBJ2-5	-	CASSQAPEETQYF	TGTGCCAGCAGCCAAGCTCCAGAAGAGACCCAGTACTTC
-	TRBV30	TRBJ2-6	-	CAWRGRDQSSGANVLTF	TGTGCCTGGAGGGGGAGAGACCAAAGCTCTGGGGCCAACGTCCTGACTTTC
TRBD2	TRBV29-1	TRBJ2-2	few	CSVVLAGNTGELFF	TGCAGCGTTGTGCTAGCGGGTAACACCGGGGAGCTGTTTTTT
TRBD1	TRBV2	TRBJ2-1	-	CASSDDRGRLPEQFF	TGTGCCAGCAGTGACGACAGGGGGCGCTTGCCTGAGCAGTTCTTC
-	TRBV30	TRBJ1-1	-	CAWSAVGGTEAFF	TGTGCCTGGAGTGCCGTGGGGGGTACTGAAGCTTTCTTT
TRBD2	TRBV6-1	TRBJ2-7	-	CASSDGTSGRAYEQYF	TGTGCCAGCAGTGATGGGACTAGCGGGAGAGCCTACGAGCAGTACTTC
TRBD1	TRBV15	TRBJ2-3	-	CATSRASGPQGAAFGQYF	TGTGCCACCAGCAGAGCCTCGGGTCCGCAGGGGGCGGCCTTCGGGCAGTATTTT
-	TRBV6-5	TRBJ1-2	-	CASSSRVENGYTF	TGTGCCAGCAGTTCCAGGGTGGAGAATGGCTACACCTTC
TRBD1	TRBV27	TRBJ1-2	-	CASRGTGRNYGYTF	TGTGCCAGCAGGGGGACAGGCAGAAACTATGGCTACACCTTC
TRBD1	TRBV7-7	TRBJ2-3	-	CASSPDRVNTQYF	TGTGCCAGCAGCCCGGACAGGGTTAATACGCAGTATTTT
-	TRBV28	TRBJ1-1	few	CASTSSGFTEAFF	TGTGCCAGCACTTCTTCAGGGTTCACTGAAGCTTTCTTT
TRBD1	TRBV27	TRBJ1-1	-	CASSLSGTGVTEAFF	TGTGCCAGCAGTCTGAGCGGGACAGGGGTCACTGAAGCTTTCTTT
TRBD1	TRBV7-9	TRBJ2-1	-	CSSSLEVTGSYNEQFF	TGTTCCAGCAGCCTGGAGGTGACAGGGTCCTACAATGAGCAGTTCTTC